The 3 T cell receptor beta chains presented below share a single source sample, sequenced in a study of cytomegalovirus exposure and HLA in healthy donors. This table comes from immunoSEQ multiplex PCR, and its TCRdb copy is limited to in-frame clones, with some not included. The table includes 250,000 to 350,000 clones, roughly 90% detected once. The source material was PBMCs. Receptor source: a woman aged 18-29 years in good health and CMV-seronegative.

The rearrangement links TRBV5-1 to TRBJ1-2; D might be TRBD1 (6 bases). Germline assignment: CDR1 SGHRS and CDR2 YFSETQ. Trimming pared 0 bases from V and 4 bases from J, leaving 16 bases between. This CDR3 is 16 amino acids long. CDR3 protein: CASSLGGHPYSYGYTF. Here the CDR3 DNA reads TGCGCCAGCAGCTTGGGGGGACACCCCTATAGCTATGGCTACACCTTC.

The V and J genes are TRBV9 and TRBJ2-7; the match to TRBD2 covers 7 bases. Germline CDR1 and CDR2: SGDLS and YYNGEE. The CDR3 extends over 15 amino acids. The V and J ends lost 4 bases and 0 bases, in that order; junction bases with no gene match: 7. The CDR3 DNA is TGTGCCAGCAGCCCCTGGGGGGGGAGCTCCTACGAGCAGTACTTC. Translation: CASSPWGGSSYEQYF.

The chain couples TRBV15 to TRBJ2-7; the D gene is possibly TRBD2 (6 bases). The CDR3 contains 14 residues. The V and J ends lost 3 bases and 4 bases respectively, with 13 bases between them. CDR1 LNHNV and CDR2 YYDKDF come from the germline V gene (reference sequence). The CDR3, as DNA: TGTGCCACCAGCAGCGGGCGGGCGGGATACGAGCAGTACTTC. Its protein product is CATSSGRAGYEQYF.